This T cell receptor (beta chain) was identified during a study of blood T cell repertoires in COVID-19. At the level of the study: Donors in the United States, Italy and Spain gave samples during acute or convalescent COVID-19.

Germline V gene data show CDR1 as SGHRS and CDR2 as YFSETQ. V lost 3 bases, J lost 2 bases, and 12 bases lay in between. This CDR3 spans 14 amino acids. Authors' data handling: Using reference gene primer amplification, nucleated cell counts were estimated. Sequencing used immunoSEQ multiplex PCR; TCRdb keeps in-frame clones, though not all of them. That table supplies the V and J calls and clone size; D and trimming were determined from the DNA. The sample lists hundreds of thousands of clones, around nine tenths occurring once. Donors were grouped by their self-reported clinical history. The sequence derives from a woman aged 25 to 39 who had recovered from COVID-19. The gene calls are TRBV5-1 and TRBJ2-7; D may be TRBD1 (6 bases). Sequencing used PBMCs or T cells enriched from blood (not recorded which). The CDR3 loop is CASSSTGSTYEQYF. The CDR3 nucleotides are TGCGCCAGCAGCTCCACAGGGAGTACCTACGAGCAGTACTTC.